This T cell receptor (beta chain) was recorded in a study of cytotoxic CD8 clonotypes in ibrutinib-treated CLL. At the level of the study: Response samples were taken after a median of approximately 11 months on treatment, range 6 to 36.

Generated by immunoSEQ multiplex PCR, the TCRdb table keeps only in-frame clones and is missing some. This table holds roughly 100,000 clones, around four fifths found once. Germline V gives CDR1 LNHNV, CDR2 YYDKDF (reference sequence). V lost 0 bases and J 2 bases, leaving 4 bases between the germline ends. The CDR3 extends over 13 amino acids. The starting material was PBMCs, obtained after 12 months of ibrutinib treatment. The receptor comes from a human donor with chronic lymphocytic leukemia. The chain couples TRBV15 to TRBJ1-1; no definite D call. The CDR3 bases are TGTGCCACCAGCAGAGACCCCAACACTGAAGCTTTCTTT. Residues: CATSRDPNTEAFF.